These T cell receptor beta chains were read from a single sample in a study of blood T cell repertoires in COVID-19. The table came from immunoSEQ multiplex PCR; TCRdb's copy has only in-frame clones and leaves some out. The sample carries about 350,000 clones, roughly 89% recorded once. Material: peripheral blood. The receptor source for this set is a woman aged 55-69 years with COVID-19, enrolled during active disease. CDR3s include the opening cysteine and the closing phenylalanine or tryptophan.

J gene,CDR3 length,V gene,CDR3 protein
TRBJ1-2,14,TRBV28,CASRPGQGSYGYTF
TRBJ1-1,15,TRBV28,CASSLGGAMSTEAFF
TRBJ2-7,14,TRBV6-5,CATRDRGWSYEQYF
TRBJ2-3,19,TRBV15,CATSRDRGSGGGSTDTQYF
TRBJ1-2,13,TRBV5-1,CASSLDRKYGYTF
TRBJ2-3,14,TRBV27,CASSLYQSTDTQYF
TRBJ2-7,16,TRBV4-1,CASSQSGGGRSYEQYF
TRBJ1-5,14,TRBV3-1/TRBV3-2,CASSQQGSNQPQHF
TRBJ1-5,14,TRBV19,CASSPQGDQQPQHF
TRBJ1-2,16,TRBV18,CASSPFGTGGAYGYTF
TRBJ1-1,13,TRBV6-5,CASRNRDRAEAFF
TRBJ2-2,17,TRBV11-2,CASSLDHWGRATGELFF
TRBJ1-2,13,TRBV29-1,CSVEAGGLRGYTF
TRBJ1-2,17,TRBV6-1,CASSAGGGLSRGYGYTF
TRBJ2-3,18,TRBV14,CASSPKRGTGKKTDTQYF
TRBJ1-5,13,TRBV27,CASSPNSNQPQHF
TRBJ2-6,14,TRBV4-1,CASSRGSGANVLTF
TRBJ1-1,15,TRBV27,CASSLSLTGGTEAFF
TRBJ2-1,17,TRBV24-1,CATSASGQGVRYNEQFF
TRBJ1-2,15,TRBV19,CASSAPGQSAYGYTF